This TCR beta chain was obtained from a study of CD8+CD57+ T cells in acquired aplastic anemia. Profiling of TCR beta VDJ combinations and CDR3 sequences used genomic DNA as template. TCRdb used MiXCR to reprocess the reads, holding one entry per CDR3 protein. The sample holds 200,000 or so distinct CDR3 sequences, about 62% seen once. Patients who underwent sequencing had shown CD8+CD57+ cell expansion by flow cytometry. Trimming took 0 bases from V and 8 from J, leaving 10 bases between them. Germline loops: CDR1 DFQATT, CDR2 SNEGSKA (reference sequence). The CDR3 is 12 amino acids. This chain uses TRBV20-1 with TRBJ1-2; D unclear. The specimen sequenced was sorted CD4+, CD8+, or CD8+CD57+ T cells (not recorded which) from PBMCs. This TCR was recovered from a human donor with aplastic anemia. The CDR3 protein is CSARDRGAGYTF. CDR3 bases: TGCAGTGCTAGAGATCGGGGAGCAGGCTACACCTTC.